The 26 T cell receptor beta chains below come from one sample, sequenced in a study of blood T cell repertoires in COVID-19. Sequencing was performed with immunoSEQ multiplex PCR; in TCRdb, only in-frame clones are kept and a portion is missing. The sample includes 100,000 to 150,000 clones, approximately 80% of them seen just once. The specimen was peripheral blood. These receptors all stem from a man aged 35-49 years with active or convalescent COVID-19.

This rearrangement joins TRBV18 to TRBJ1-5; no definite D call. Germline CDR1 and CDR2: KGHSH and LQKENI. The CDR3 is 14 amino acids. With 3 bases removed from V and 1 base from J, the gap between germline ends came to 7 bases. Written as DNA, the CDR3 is TGTGCCAGCTCACCGGAGCAGAGCAATCAGCCCCAGCATTTT. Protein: CASSPEQSNQPQHF.

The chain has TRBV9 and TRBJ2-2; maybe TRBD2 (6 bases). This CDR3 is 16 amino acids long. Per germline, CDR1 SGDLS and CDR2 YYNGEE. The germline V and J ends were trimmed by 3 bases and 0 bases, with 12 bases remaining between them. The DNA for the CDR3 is TGTGCCAGCAGCGCTCACGGGGGACCGAACACCGGGGAGCTGTTTTTT. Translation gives CASSAHGGPNTGELFF.

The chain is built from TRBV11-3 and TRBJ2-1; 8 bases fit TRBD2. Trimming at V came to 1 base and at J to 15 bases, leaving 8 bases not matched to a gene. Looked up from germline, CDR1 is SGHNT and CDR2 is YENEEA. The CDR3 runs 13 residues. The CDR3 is CASSLGKGGRTFF. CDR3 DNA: TGTGCCAGCAGCTTAGGTAAAGGCGGGAGGACGTTCTTC.

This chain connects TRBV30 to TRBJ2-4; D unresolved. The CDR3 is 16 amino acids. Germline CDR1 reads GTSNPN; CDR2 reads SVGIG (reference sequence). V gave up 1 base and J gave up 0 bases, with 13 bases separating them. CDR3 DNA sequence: TGTGCCTGGAGTGGCAGACAAGCCCTAGCCAAAAACATTCAGTACTTC. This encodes CAWSGRQALAKNIQYF.

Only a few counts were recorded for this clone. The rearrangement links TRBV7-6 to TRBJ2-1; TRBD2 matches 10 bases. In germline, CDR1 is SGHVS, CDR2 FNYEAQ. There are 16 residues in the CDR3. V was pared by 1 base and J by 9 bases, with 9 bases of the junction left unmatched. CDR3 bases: TGTGCCAGCAGCTTAGATGTAGCGGGAGGATATAGTGAGCAGTTCTTC. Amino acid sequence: CASSLDVAGGYSEQFF.

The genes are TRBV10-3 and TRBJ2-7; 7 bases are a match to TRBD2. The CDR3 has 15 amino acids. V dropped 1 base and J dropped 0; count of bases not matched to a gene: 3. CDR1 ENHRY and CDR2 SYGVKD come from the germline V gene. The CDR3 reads CAISEWAGDSYEQYF. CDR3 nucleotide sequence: TGTGCCATCAGTGAGTGGGCGGGAGACTCCTACGAGCAGTACTTC.

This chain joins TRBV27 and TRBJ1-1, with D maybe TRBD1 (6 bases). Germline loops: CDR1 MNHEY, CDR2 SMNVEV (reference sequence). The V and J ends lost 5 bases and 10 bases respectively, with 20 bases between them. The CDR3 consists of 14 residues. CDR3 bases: TGTGCCAGCAGTCCGCATACAGGGTTTGGGGGAGCTTTCTTT. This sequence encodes CASSPHTGFGGAFF.

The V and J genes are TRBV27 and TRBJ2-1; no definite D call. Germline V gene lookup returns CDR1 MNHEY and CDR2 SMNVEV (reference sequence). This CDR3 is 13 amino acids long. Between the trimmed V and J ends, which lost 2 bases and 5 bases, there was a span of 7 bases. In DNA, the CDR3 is TGTGCCAGCAGTTTAATTCGGGACAATGAGCAGTTCTTC. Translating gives CASSLIRDNEQFF.

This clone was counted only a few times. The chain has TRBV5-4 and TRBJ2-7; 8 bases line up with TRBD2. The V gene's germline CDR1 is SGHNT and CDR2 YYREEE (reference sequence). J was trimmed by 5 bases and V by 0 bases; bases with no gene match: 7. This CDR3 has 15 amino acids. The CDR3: CASSLAVSGNHEQYF. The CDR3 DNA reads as TGTGCCAGCAGCTTGGCCGTTAGCGGGAACCACGAGCAGTACTTC. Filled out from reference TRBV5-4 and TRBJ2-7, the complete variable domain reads ETGVTQSPTHLIKTRGQQVTLRCSSQSGHNTVSWYQQALGQGPQFIFQYYREEENGRGNFPPRFSGLQFPNYSSELNVNALELDDSALYLCASSLAVSGNHEQYFGPGTRLTVT.

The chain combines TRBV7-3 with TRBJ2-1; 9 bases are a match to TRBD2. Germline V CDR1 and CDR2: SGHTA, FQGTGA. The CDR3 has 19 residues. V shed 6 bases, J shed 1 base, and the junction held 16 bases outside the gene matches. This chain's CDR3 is CASSPGSGGSTYSYNEQFF. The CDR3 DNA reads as TGTGCCAGCAGTCCGGGCAGCGGGGGGTCCACTTATTCCTACAATGAGCAGTTCTTC.

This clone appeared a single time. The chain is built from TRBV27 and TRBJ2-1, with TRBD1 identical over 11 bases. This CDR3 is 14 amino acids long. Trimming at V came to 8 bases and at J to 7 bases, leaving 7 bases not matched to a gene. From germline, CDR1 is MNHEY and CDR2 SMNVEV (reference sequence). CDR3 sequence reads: CASLDRGRSNEQFF. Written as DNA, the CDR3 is TGTGCCAGCCTGGACAGGGGGCGGTCTAATGAGCAGTTCTTC.

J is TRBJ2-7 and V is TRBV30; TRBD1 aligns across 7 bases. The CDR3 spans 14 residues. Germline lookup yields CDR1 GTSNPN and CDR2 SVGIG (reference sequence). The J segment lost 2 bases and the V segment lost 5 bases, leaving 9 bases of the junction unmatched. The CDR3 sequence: CAWERTTGTYEQYF. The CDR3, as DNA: TGTGCCTGGGAACGCACGACAGGGACCTACGAGCAGTACTTC.

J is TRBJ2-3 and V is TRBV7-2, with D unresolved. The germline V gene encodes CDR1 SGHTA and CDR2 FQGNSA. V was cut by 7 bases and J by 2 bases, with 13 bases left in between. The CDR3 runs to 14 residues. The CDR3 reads CASTQQSHTDTQYF. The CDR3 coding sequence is TGTGCCAGCACCCAACAGAGTCACACAGATACGCAGTATTTT.

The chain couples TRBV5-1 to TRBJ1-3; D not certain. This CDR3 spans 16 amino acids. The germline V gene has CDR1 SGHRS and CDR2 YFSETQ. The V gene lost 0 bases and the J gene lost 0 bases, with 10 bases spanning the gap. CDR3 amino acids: CASSLAAGDSGNTIYF. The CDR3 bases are TGCGCCAGCAGCTTGGCCGCCGGGGACTCTGGAAACACCATATATTTT.

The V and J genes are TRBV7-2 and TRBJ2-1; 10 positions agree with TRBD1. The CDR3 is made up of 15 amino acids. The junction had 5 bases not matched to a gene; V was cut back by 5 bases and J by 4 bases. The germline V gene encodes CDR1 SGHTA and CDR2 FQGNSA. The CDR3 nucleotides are TGTGCCAGCAGCCCCAGGACAGGGGGGTACAATGAGCAGTTCTTC. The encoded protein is CASSPRTGGYNEQFF.

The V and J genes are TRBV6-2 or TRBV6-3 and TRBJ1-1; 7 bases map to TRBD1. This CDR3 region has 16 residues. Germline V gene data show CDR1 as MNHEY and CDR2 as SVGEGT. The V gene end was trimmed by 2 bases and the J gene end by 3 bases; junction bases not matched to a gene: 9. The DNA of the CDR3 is TGTGCCAGCAGTTACGGACAGGACCCGGCGGACACTGAAGCTTTCTTT. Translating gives CASSYGQDPADTEAFF.

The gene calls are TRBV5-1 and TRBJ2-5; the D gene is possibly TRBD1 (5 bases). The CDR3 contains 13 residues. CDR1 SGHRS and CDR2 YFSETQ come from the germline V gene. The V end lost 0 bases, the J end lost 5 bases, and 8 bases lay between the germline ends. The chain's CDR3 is CASSLGGYETQYF. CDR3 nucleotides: TGCGCCAGCAGCTTGGGGGGCTACGAGACCCAGTACTTC.

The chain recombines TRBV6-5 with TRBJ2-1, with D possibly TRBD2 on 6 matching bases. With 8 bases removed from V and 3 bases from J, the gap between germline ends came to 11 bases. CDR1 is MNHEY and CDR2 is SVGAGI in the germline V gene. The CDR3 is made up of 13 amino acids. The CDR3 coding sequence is TGTGCCAGCGGCGGGATTTACTACAATGAGCAGTTCTTC. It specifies CASGGIYYNEQFF.

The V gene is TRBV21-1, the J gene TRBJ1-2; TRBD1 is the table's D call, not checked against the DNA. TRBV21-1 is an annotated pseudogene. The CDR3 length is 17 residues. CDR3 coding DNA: TGTGCCAGCAGCGAACCGGGACAGGGAGCCCATCCCTATGGCTACACCTTC. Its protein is CASSEPGQGAHPYGYTF.

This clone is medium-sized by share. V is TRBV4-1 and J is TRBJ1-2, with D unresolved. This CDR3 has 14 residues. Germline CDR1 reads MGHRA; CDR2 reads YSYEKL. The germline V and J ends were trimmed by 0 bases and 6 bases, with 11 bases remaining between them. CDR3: CASSQERHLNGYTF. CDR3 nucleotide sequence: TGCGCCAGCAGCCAAGAGCGACATTTAAATGGCTACACCTTC.

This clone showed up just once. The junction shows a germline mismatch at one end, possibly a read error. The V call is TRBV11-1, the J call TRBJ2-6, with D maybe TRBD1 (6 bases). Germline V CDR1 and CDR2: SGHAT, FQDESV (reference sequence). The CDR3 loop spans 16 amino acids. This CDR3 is CASSLGQHSGANVLTF. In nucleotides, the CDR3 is TGTGCCAGCAGTTTAGGACAGCACTCTGGGGCCAACGTCCTGACTTTC.

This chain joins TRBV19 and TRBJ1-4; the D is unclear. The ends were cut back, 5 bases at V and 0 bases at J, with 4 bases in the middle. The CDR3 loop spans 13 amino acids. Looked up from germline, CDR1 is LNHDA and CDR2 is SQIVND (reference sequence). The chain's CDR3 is CASSDSTNEKLFF. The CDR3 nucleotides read TGTGCCAGTAGTGACTCAACTAATGAAAAACTGTTTTTT.

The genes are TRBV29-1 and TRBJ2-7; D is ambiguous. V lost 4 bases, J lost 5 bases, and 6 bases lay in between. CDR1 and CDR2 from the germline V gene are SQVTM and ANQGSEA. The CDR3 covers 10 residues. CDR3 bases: TGCAGCGTTGCAGACAACGAGCAGTACTTC. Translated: CSVADNEQYF.

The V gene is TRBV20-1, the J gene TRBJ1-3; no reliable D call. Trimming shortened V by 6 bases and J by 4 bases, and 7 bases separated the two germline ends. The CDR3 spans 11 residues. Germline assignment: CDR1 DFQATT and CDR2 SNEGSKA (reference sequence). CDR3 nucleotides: TGCAGTGCCGCGGCCGGAAACACCATATATTTT. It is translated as CSAAAGNTIYF.

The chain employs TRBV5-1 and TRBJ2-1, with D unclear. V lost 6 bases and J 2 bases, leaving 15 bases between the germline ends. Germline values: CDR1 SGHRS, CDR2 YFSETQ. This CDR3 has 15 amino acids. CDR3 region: CASTLQPNAYNEQFF. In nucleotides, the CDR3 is TGCGCCAGCACTTTACAACCAAACGCCTACAATGAGCAGTTCTTC.

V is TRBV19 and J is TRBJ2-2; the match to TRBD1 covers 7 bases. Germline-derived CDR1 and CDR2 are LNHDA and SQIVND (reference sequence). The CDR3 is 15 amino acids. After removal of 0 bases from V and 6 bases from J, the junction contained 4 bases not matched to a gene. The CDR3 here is CASSIEQGKAGELFF. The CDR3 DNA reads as TGTGCCAGTAGTATAGAACAGGGGAAGGCCGGGGAGCTGTTTTTT.